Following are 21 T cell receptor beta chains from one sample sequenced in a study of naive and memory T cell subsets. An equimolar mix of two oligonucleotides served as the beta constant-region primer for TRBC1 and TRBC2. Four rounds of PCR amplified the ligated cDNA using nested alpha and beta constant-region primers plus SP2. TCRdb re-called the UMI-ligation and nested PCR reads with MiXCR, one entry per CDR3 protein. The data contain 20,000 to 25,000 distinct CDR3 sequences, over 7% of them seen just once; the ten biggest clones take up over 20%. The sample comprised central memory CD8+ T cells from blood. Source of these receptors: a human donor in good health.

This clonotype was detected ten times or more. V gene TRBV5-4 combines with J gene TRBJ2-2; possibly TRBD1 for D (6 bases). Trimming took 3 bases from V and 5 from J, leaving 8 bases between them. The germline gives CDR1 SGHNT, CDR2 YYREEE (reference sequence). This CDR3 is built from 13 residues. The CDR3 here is CASSWTDTGELFF. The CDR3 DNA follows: TGTGCCAGCAGCTGGACAGATACCGGGGAGCTGTTTTTT.

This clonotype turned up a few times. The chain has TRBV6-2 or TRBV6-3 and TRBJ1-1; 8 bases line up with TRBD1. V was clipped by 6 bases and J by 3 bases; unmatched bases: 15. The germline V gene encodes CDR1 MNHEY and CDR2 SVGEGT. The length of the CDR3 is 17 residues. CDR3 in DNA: TGTGCCAGCAGCCCTGACAGGGGACGGGGATCGGACACTGAAGCTTTCTTT. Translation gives CASSPDRGRGSDTEAFF.

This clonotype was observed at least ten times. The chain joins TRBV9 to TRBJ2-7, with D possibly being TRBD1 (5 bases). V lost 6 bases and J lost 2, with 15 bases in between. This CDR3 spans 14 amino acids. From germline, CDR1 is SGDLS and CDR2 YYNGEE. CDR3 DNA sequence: TGTGCCAGCACCTCTTCCCAGGGCCCCTACGAGCAGTACTTC. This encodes CASTSSQGPYEQYF.

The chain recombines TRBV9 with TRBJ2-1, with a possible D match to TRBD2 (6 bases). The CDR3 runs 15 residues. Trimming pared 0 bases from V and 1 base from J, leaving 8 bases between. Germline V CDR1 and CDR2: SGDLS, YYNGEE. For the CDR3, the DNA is TGTGCCAGCAGCGTAGAGAGCGGGTCCTACAATGAGCAGTTCTTC. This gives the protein CASSVESGSYNEQFF.

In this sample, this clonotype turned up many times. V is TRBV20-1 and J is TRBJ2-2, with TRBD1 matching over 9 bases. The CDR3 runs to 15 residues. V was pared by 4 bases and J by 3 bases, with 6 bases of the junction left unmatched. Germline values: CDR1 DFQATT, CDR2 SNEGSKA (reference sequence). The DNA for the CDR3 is TGCAGTGCTAAAAACAGGGGGCTGGACACCGGGGAGCTGTTTTTT. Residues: CSAKNRGLDTGELFF.

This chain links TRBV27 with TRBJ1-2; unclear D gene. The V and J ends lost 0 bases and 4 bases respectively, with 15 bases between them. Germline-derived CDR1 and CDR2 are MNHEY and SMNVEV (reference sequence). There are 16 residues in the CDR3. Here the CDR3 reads CASSLSNPHSAYGYTF. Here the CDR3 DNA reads TGTGCCAGCAGTTTATCGAATCCCCATAGCGCCTATGGCTACACCTTC.

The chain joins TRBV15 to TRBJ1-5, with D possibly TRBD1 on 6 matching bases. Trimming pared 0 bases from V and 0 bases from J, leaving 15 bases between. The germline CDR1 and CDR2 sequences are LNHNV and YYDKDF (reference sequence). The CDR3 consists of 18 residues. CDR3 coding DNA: TGTGCCACCAGCAGAGATGGAGGGGACACCTATAGCAATCAGCCCCAGCATTTT. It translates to CATSRDGGDTYSNQPQHF.

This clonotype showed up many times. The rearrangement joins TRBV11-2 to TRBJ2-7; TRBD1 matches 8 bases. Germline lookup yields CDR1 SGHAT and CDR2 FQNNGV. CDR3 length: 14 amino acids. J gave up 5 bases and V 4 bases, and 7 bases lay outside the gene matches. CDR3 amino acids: CASSSGTGRHEQYF. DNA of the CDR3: TGTGCCAGCAGCTCCGGGACAGGTCGTCACGAGCAGTACTTC.

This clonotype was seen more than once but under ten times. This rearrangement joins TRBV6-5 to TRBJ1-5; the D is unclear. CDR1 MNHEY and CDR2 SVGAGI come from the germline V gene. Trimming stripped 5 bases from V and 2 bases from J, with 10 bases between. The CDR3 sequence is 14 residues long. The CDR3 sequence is CASSQGWGNQPQHF. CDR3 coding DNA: TGTGCCAGCAGTCAAGGGTGGGGCAATCAGCCCCAGCATTTT.

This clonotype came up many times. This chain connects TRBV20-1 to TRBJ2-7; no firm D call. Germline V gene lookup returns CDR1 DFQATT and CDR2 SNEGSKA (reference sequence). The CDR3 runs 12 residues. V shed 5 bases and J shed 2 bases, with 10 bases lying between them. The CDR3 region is CSAYTSTYEQYF. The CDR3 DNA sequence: TGCAGTGCTTACACATCAACCTACGAGCAGTACTTC.

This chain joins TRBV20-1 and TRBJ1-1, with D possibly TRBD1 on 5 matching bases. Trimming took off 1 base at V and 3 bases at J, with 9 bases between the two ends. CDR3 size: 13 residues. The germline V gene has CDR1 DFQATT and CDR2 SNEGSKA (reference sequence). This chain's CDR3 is CSARGRGDTEAFF. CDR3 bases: TGCAGTGCTAGAGGGCGGGGGGACACTGAAGCTTTCTTT.

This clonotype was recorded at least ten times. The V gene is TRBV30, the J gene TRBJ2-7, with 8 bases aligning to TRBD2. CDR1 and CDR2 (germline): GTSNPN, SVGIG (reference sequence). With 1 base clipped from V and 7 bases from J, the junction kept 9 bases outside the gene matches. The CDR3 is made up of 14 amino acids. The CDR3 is CAWSGGGGLGEQYF. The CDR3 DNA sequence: TGTGCCTGGAGTGGGGGCGGGGGGCTAGGTGAGCAGTACTTC.

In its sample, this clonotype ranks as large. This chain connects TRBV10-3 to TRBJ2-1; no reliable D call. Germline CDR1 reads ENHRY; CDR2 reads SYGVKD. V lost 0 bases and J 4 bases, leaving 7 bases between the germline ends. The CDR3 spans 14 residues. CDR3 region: CAISESSGYNEQFF. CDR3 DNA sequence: TGTGCCATCAGTGAGTCGTCTGGTTACAATGAGCAGTTCTTC.

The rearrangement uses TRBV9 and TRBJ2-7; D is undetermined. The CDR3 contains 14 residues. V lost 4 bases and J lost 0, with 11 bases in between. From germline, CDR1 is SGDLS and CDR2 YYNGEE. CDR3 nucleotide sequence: TGTGCCAGCAGCCTCTCGTGGGACTCCTACGAGCAGTACTTC. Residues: CASSLSWDSYEQYF.

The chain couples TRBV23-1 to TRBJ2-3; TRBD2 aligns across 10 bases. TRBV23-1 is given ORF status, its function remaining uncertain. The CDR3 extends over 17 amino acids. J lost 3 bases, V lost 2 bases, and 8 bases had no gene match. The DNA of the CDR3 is TGCGCCAGCAGTCAACTAGCGGGAGTGGGTGGTACAGATACGCAGTATTTT. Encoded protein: CASSQLAGVGGTDTQYF.

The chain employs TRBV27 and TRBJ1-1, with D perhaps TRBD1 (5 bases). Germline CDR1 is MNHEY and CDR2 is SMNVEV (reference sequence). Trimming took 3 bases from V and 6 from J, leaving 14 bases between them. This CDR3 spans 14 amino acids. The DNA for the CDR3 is TGTGCCAGCAGTTTCAATTCGGGGGGTTCTGAAGCTTTCTTT. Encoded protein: CASSFNSGGSEAFF.

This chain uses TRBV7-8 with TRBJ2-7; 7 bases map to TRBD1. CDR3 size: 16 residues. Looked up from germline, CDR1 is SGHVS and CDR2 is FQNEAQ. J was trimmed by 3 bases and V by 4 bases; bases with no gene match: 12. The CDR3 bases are TGTGCCAGCAGCTCCTTCTCGACAGGGAGCTTCTACGAGCAGTACTTC. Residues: CASSSFSTGSFYEQYF.

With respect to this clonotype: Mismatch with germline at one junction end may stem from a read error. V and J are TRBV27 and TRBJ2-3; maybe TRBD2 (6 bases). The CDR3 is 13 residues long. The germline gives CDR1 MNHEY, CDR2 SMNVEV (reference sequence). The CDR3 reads CASSLGGLDTRYF. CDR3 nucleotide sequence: TGTGCCAGCAGTTTGGGGGGTCTAGATACGCGGTATTTT.

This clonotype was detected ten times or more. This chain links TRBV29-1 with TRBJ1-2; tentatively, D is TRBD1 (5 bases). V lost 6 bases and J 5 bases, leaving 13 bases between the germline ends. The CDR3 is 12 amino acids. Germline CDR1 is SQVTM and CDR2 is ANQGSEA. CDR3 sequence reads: CSVMTARYGYTF. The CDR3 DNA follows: TGCAGCGTCATGACAGCTCGATATGGCTACACCTTC.

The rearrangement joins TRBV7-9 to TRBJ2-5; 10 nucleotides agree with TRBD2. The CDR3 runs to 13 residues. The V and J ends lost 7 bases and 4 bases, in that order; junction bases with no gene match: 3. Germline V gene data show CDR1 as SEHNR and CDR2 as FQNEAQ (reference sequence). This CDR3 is CASTRLAGETQYF. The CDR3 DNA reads TGTGCCAGCACAAGACTAGCGGGAGAGACCCAGTACTTC.

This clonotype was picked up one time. The CDR3: CASSLDLGGEQFF. In nucleotides, the CDR3 is TGTGCCAGCAGCTTGGATCTTGGGGGTGAGCAGTTCTTC. V usage is TRBV5-4 and J usage is TRBJ2-1; D possibly uses TRBD1 or TRBD2 (5 bases each). Germline V CDR1 and CDR2: SGHNT, YYREEE (reference sequence). Trimming removed 0 bases from V and 9 bases from J, with 10 bases in between. CDR3 length: 13 amino acids.